This T cell receptor (beta chain) was identified in a study of blood T cell repertoires in COVID-19. The protocol was immunoSEQ multiplex PCR, while the TCRdb copy is restricted to in-frame clones and leaves out a portion. In the table there are under 5,500 clones, approximately 80% of which are singletons. This CDR3 comprises 13 residues. Per the germline V gene, CDR1 is SQVTM and CDR2 is ANQGSEA. With V trimmed by 6 bases and J by 6 bases, 3 bases remained unmatched. The material sequenced was peripheral blood. The origin of this receptor is a man aged 70 or older with active COVID-19. The J gene is TRBJ2-1, the V gene TRBV29-1; 12 bases are a match to TRBD2. The CDR3 DNA reads as TGCAGCGTGGGGACTAGCGGGCGCAATGAGCAGTTCTTC. Translated, it gives CSVGTSGRNEQFF.